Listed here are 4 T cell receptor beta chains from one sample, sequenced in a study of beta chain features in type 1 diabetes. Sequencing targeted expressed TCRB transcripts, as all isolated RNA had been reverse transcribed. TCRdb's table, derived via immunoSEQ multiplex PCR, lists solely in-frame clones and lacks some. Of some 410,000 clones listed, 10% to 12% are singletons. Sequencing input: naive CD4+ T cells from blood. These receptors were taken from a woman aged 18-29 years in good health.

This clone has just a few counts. CDR3 nucleotide sequence: TGTGCCAGCAGCTACCAGGCTGGAGAGACCCAGTACTTC. Its translation is CASSYQAGETQYF. This chain joins TRBV7-2 and TRBJ2-5; D gene uncertain. This CDR3 is built from 13 residues. CDR1 is SGHTA, CDR2 FQGNSA, per germline. V was shortened by 4 bases and J by 4 bases, with 10 bases between the two germline ends.

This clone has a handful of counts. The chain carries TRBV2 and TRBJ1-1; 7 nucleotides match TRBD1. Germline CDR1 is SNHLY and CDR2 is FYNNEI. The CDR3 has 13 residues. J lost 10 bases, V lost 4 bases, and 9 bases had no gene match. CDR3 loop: CASSGLQGMPAFF. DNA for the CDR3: TGTGCCAGCAGTGGGCTACAGGGGATGCCAGCTTTCTTT.

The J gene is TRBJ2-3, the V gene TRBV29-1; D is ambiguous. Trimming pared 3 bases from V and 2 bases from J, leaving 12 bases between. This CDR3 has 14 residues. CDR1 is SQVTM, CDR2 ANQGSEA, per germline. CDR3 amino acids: CSVERQTLTDTQYF. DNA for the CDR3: TGCAGCGTTGAGCGCCAAACCCTCACAGATACGCAGTATTTT.

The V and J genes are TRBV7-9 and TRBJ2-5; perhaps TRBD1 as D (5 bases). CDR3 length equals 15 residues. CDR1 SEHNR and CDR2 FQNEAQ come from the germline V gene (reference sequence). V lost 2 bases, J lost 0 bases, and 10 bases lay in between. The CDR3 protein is CASSLRLTDQETQYF. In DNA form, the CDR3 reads TGTGCCAGCAGCTTAAGGTTGACAGACCAAGAGACCCAGTACTTC. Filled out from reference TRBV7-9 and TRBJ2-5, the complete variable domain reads DTGVSQNPRHKITKRGQNVTFRCDPISEHNRLYWYRQTLGQGPEFLTYFQNEAQLEKSRLLSDRFSAERPKGSFSTLEIQRTEQGDSAMYLCASSLRLTDQETQYFGPGTRLLVL.